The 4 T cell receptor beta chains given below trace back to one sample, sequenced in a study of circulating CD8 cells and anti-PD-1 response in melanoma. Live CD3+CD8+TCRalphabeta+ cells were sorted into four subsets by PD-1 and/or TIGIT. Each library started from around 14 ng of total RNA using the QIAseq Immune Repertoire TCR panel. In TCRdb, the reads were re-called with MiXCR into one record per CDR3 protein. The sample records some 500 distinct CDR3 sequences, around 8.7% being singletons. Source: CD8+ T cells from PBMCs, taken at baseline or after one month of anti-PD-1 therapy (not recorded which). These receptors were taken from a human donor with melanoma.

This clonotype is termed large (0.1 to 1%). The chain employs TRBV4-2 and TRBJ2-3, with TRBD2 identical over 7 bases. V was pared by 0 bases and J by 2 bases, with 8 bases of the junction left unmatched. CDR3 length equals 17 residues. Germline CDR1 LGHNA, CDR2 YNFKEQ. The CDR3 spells CASSQDLGGSSTDTQYF. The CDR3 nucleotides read TGTGCCAGCAGCCAAGATCTCGGGGGGTCTTCCACAGATACGCAGTATTTT.

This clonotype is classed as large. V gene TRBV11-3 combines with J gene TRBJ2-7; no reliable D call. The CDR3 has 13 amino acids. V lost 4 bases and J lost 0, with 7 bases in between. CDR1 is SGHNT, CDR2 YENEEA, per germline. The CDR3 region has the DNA TGTGCCAGCAGCTCAGGACCCTCCTACGAGCAGTACTTC. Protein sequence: CASSSGPSYEQYF.

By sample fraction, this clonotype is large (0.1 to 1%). CDR3 in amino acids: CASSPRGSYTDTQYF. The CDR3 coding sequence is TGTGCCAGCAGCCCAAGGGGGAGCTACACAGATACGCAGTATTTT. The chain recombines TRBV7-6 with TRBJ2-3; weak D call: TRBD1 (6 bases). Between the trimmed V and J ends, which lost 5 bases and 2 bases, there was a span of 14 bases. CDR3 size: 15 residues. Germline values: CDR1 SGHVS, CDR2 FNYEAQ.

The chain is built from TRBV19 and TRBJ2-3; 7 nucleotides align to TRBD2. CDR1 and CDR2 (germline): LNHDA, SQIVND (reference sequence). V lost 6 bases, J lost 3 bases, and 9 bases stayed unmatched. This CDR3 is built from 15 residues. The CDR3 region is CASSPTGGGTDTQYF. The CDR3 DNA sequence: TGTGCCAGTAGCCCTACGGGGGGTGGTACAGATACGCAGTATTTT.